The 25 T cell receptor beta chains presented below share a single source sample, sequenced in a study of beta chain features in type 1 diabetes. The whole isolated RNA underwent reverse transcription, so sequencing captured expressed TCRB transcripts. Method: immunoSEQ multiplex PCR; TCRdb's copy keeps in-frame clones and lacks some. Here the sample spans 300,000 to 350,000 clones, around a fifth being singletons. Source material: naive CD4+ T cells from blood. All receptors derive from a woman aged 18-35 years in good health.

The rearrangement links TRBV15 to TRBJ2-1; D is possibly TRBD1 (6 bases). CDR1 is LNHNV, CDR2 YYDKDF, per germline (reference sequence). CDR3 length: 14 residues. V gave up 0 bases and J gave up 16 bases, with 19 bases separating them. CDR3 bases: TGTGCCACCAGCAGAGATAGGATCGAACAGGGAAATTTCTTC. This sequence encodes CATSRDRIEQGNFF.

This clone was detected only a few times. The chain carries TRBV5-1 and TRBJ2-2, with unresolved D. Germline V gene sequence: CDR1 SGHRS, CDR2 YFSETQ. The CDR3 has 16 amino acids. Trimming pared 3 bases from V and 0 bases from J, leaving 12 bases between. CDR3 sequence (DNA): TGCGCCAGCAGCTCGGGTTTATCCGCGAACACCGGGGAGCTGTTTTTT. It codes for CASSSGLSANTGELFF.

There are many counts of this clone. The chain combines TRBV23-1 with TRBJ2-1; 10 bases are a match to TRBD2. TRBV23-1 is an open reading frame whose function is uncertain. J gave up 0 bases and V 5 bases, and 4 bases lay outside the gene matches. The CDR3 loop spans 16 amino acids. CDR3 bases: TGCGCCAGCAGTTCAACTAGCGGGGACTCCTACAATGAGCAGTTCTTC. Translating gives CASSSTSGDSYNEQFF.

The chain employs TRBV2 and TRBJ2-2; a weak D match, TRBD2 (6 bases). V lost 10 bases and J lost 4, with 10 bases in between. The CDR3 loop spans 12 amino acids. Germline V gene data show CDR1 as SNHLY and CDR2 as FYNNEI. CDR3 residues: CAKKAGTGELFF. CDR3 sequence (DNA): TGTGCCAAAAAAGCGGGCACCGGGGAGCTGTTTTTT.

The J gene is TRBJ2-7, the V gene TRBV6-6; 7 bases match TRBD1. This CDR3 is built from 15 residues. Trimming removed 0 bases from V and 5 bases from J; junction bases left unmatched: 7. Germline CDR1 reads MNHNY; CDR2 reads SVGAGI (reference sequence). The CDR3 protein is CASSYSRDSRNEQYF. CDR3 sequence (DNA): TGTGCCAGCAGTTACTCCCGGGACAGTCGAAACGAGCAGTACTTC.

V usage is TRBV9 and J usage is TRBJ2-7, with 8 bases lining up with TRBD2. The V gene end was trimmed by 6 bases and the J gene end by 6 bases; junction bases not matched to a gene: 8. The length of the CDR3 is 13 residues. Per germline, CDR1 SGDLS and CDR2 YYNGEE. CDR3: CASNGGGSREQYF. The CDR3 nucleotides read TGTGCCAGCAACGGGGGGGGCTCCCGCGAGCAGTACTTC.

The V and J genes are TRBV30 and TRBJ1-5, with 11 bases identical to TRBD1. The CDR3 runs 14 residues. Germline V lookup: CDR1 GTSNPN, CDR2 SVGIG (reference sequence). The V and J ends lost 1 base and 6 bases, in that order; junction bases with no gene match: 2. The CDR3 sequence is CAWSGGTGGQPQHF. The CDR3 DNA reads TGTGCCTGGAGTGGGGGGACAGGGGGTCAGCCCCAGCATTTT.

The chain combines TRBV5-1 with TRBJ1-2; D is possibly TRBD1 (6 bases). CDR3 size: 16 residues. Trimming took 3 bases from V and 4 from J, leaving 19 bases between them. Germline V gene sequence: CDR1 SGHRS, CDR2 YFSETQ. CDR3 DNA: TGCGCCAGCAGCTCGGAGAGGTTGGGGGCGACCTATGGCTACACCTTC. Its translation: CASSSERLGATYGYTF.

The CDR3 DNA sequence: TGTGCCAGCAACCGAGCCGGGAACAATGAGCAGTTCTTC. Protein product: CASNRAGNNEQFF. The rearrangement joins TRBV27 to TRBJ2-1; the D gene is possibly TRBD2 (5 bases). Per germline, CDR1 MNHEY and CDR2 SMNVEV (reference sequence). Trimming left V 7 bases short and J 5 bases short, with 12 bases between. The CDR3 contains 13 residues.

This chain uses TRBV5-1 with TRBJ2-3, with a weak D call TRBD2 (6 bases). Germline V gene data show CDR1 as SGHRS and CDR2 as YFSETQ. V was shortened by 1 base and J by 6 bases, with 6 bases between the two germline ends. The CDR3 totals 12 residues. Here the CDR3 DNA reads TGCGCCAGCAGCTTGACTAGCGATACGCAGTATTTT. It encodes CASSLTSDTQYF.

Only a few counts were recorded for this clone. CDR3 DNA sequence: TGTGCCTGGAGTGACCGGGTAGTCTATGAGCAGTTCTTC. As protein: CAWSDRVVYEQFF. The genes are TRBV30 and TRBJ2-1; D is unresolved. The CDR3 runs to 13 residues. Germline V gene lookup returns CDR1 GTSNPN and CDR2 SVGIG (reference sequence). The germline V and J ends were trimmed by 1 base and 8 bases, with 12 bases remaining between them.

The chain couples TRBV5-1 to TRBJ1-6, with a tentative D call TRBD1 (5 bases). Germline V gene data show CDR1 as SGHRS and CDR2 as YFSETQ. The V and J ends lost 0 bases and 7 bases respectively, with 8 bases between them. This CDR3 has 14 amino acids. The chain's CDR3 is CASSLVEGNSPLHF. The CDR3 DNA follows: TGCGCCAGCAGCTTGGTGGAGGGGAATTCACCCCTCCACTTT.

The V gene is TRBV9, the J gene TRBJ1-1; 10 nucleotides agree with TRBD1. This CDR3 has 14 residues. In germline, CDR1 is SGDLS, CDR2 YYNGEE. Trimming cost V 2 bases and J 4 bases; bases outside gene matches: 2. The CDR3 nucleotides read TGTGCCAGCAGCGTGGGACAGGGGAGCACTGAAGCTTTCTTT. This sequence encodes CASSVGQGSTEAFF.

This clone was counted only a few times. The chain recombines TRBV14 with TRBJ2-1; D remains unclear. The CDR3 has 14 residues. The germline V gene has CDR1 SGHDN and CDR2 FVKESK. V was cut by 0 bases and J by 8 bases, with 11 bases left in between. The CDR3: CASSQDSSSYEQFF. As DNA, the CDR3 is TGTGCCAGCAGCCAAGATTCGAGTAGCTATGAGCAGTTCTTC.

This clone was recorded a few times. The chain joins TRBV14 to TRBJ1-2; D gene unclear. Trimming left V 4 bases short and J 3 bases short, with 15 bases between. Looked up from germline, CDR1 is SGHDN and CDR2 is FVKESK. This CDR3 has 15 residues. CDR3 in DNA: TGTGCCAGCAGCCTCCCCGGGTCGTGGGACTATGGCTACACCTTC. Protein: CASSLPGSWDYGYTF.

The CDR3 DNA is TGTGCCAGCAGCTTGGCCGGCAGGGCGACCTACAATGAGCAGTTCTTC. Amino acid sequence: CASSLAGRATYNEQFF. This chain joins TRBV5-4 and TRBJ2-1; TRBD1 is a possible D gene (5 bases). Germline lookup yields CDR1 SGHNT and CDR2 YYREEE (reference sequence). V gave up 0 bases and J gave up 2 bases, with 12 bases separating them. The CDR3 is 16 amino acids. Using reference TRBV5-4 and TRBJ2-1 for the parts outside the CDR3, the full variable domain is ETGVTQSPTHLIKTRGQQVTLRCSSQSGHNTVSWYQQALGQGPQFIFQYYREEENGRGNFPPRFSGLQFPNYSSELNVNALELDDSALYLCASSLAGRATYNEQFFGPGTRLTVL.

This clone was detected only a few times. The chain carries TRBV6-5 and TRBJ1-1, with a possible D match to TRBD1 (5 bases). Germline assignment: CDR1 MNHEY and CDR2 SVGAGI. V lost 0 bases, J lost 7 bases, and 9 bases lay in between. The CDR3 totals 13 residues. CDR3 bases: TGTGCCAGCAGTTACTCGAAGGGGTTTGAAGCTTTCTTT. Protein product: CASSYSKGFEAFF.

The chain employs TRBV6-6 and TRBJ1-2, with TRBD1 matching 7 bases. Trimming cost V 7 bases and J 4 bases; bases outside gene matches: 6. This CDR3 spans 13 amino acids. Germline assignment: CDR1 MNHNY and CDR2 SVGAGI (reference sequence). In DNA, the CDR3 is TGTGCCAGCACAAGACAGGGCCTCTATGGCTACACCTTC. This gives the protein CASTRQGLYGYTF.

The rearrangement uses TRBV7-2 and TRBJ2-3, with a weak D call TRBD2 (6 bases). The length of the CDR3 is 14 residues. Trimming pared 1 base from V and 4 bases from J, leaving 9 bases between. Per germline, CDR1 SGHTA and CDR2 FQGNSA. Written as DNA, the CDR3 is TGTGCCAGCAGCTTAGGGGGGAGGTCAGATACGCAGTATTTT. Amino acid sequence: CASSLGGRSDTQYF.

A few counts support this clone. The rearrangement uses TRBV23-1 and TRBJ2-7, with 9 bases fitting TRBD1. TRBV23-1 is recorded as an ORF, its role being uncertain. V dropped 5 bases and J dropped 1; count of bases not matched to a gene: 9. CDR3 length: 16 residues. The CDR3 bases are TGCGCCAGCAGTAAAACCGGGACAGGGCTTTCCTACGAGCAGTACTTC. Translating it yields CASSKTGTGLSYEQYF.

In its sample, this clone was seen a few times. This chain links TRBV7-2 with TRBJ2-1; 8 bases line up with TRBD2. V lost 0 bases and J lost 9; bases outside the gene matches: 4. Germline CDR1 SGHTA, CDR2 FQGNSA. The CDR3 is made up of 14 amino acids. CDR3 amino acids: CASSLAHLAGEQFF. The CDR3 bases are TGTGCCAGCAGCTTAGCGCATCTAGCGGGTGAGCAGTTCTTC.

In this sample, this clone turned up a few times. The CDR3 is CASSLYASGNYEQYF. CDR3 DNA sequence: TGTGCCAGCAGCTTATATGCTAGCGGGAACTACGAGCAGTACTTC. The rearrangement links TRBV11-2 to TRBJ2-7; 9 bases align to TRBD2. The V segment lost 2 bases and the J segment 3 bases; nucleotides outside the gene matches: 5. The CDR3 consists of 15 residues. Germline V lookup: CDR1 SGHAT, CDR2 FQNNGV.

This clone was detected only a few times. The rearrangement joins TRBV9 to TRBJ2-1; D uncertain. The CDR3 sequence is 14 residues long. The V and J ends lost 4 bases and 5 bases respectively, with 13 bases between them. Germline V gene sequence: CDR1 SGDLS, CDR2 YYNGEE. CDR3 sequence: CASSPQVRNNEQFF. The DNA of the CDR3 is TGTGCCAGCAGCCCCCAAGTGCGGAACAATGAGCAGTTCTTC.

This clone has a handful of counts. The chain carries TRBV5-6 and TRBJ1-1; the D is unclear. In germline, CDR1 is SGHDT, CDR2 YYEEEE. There are 13 residues in the CDR3. Trimming removed 4 bases from V and 1 base from J, with 8 bases in between. The DNA of the CDR3 is TGTGCCAGCAGCCCGCGTTGGAACACTGAAGCTTTCTTT. It codes for CASSPRWNTEAFF.

The V gene is TRBV29-1, the J gene TRBJ2-3, with D unclear. The CDR3 is made up of 12 amino acids. CDR1 is SQVTM, CDR2 ANQGSEA, per germline. The V gene lost 5 bases and the J gene lost 2 bases, with 8 bases spanning the gap. CDR3 protein: CSVNGYTDTQYF. The CDR3 nucleotides read TGCAGCGTTAACGGGTACACAGATACGCAGTATTTT.